What follows are 28 T cell receptor beta chains derived from one specimen sequenced in a study of Graves' ophthalmopathy and Graves' hyperthyroidism. Transcripts of RNA were the source for amplifying TCR beta CDR3 regions. RT-PCR with HTBI primers came first, then second-round multiplex PCR. Using its own MiXCR run on the multiplex PCR reads, TCRdb lists one record per CDR3 protein. The repertoire has around 1,000,000 distinct CDR3 sequences, about 35% of them found once; the top ten carry roughly 11%. The sequencing sample was made of peripheral blood or thyroid tissue (not recorded which). The source is an adult man with Graves' hyperthyroidism.

This clonotype was detected a few times. The V call is TRBV10-3, the J call TRBJ1-4; D remains ambiguous. Germline V gives CDR1 ENHRY, CDR2 SYGVKD. The CDR3 is made up of 11 amino acids. Trimming pared 5 bases from V and 12 bases from J, leaving 10 bases between. The CDR3 coding sequence is TGTGCCATCAGTTCATCCGGAGAACTGTTTTTT. It yields the protein CAISSSGELFF.

This sequence joins TRBV9 and TRBJ2-2, with D unresolved. The germline V and J ends were trimmed by 4 bases and 3 bases, with 13 bases remaining between them. Germline V lookup: CDR1 SGDLS, CDR2 YYNGEE. The CDR3 is made up of 15 amino acids. The DNA of the CDR3 is TGTGCCAGCAGCCCGACGGGCGCGGACACCGGGGAGCTGTTTTTT. It translates to CASSPTGADTGELFF.

The chain has TRBV12-3 or TRBV12-4 and TRBJ1-1, with D perhaps matching TRBD1 (6 bases). The CDR3 is 17 residues long. The V end was cut by 6 bases, the J end by 1 base, with 21 bases between. CDR3: CASSQEIFGDKNTEAFF. Here the CDR3 DNA reads TGTGCCAGCAGCCAAGAGATTTTCGGGGACAAGAACACTGAAGCTTTCTTT.

The V and J genes are TRBV28 and TRBJ1-1, with D possibly matching TRBD1 (6 bases). The CDR3 spans 16 residues. The V end lost 3 bases, the J end lost 0 bases, and 14 bases lay between the germline ends. CDR1 and CDR2 (germline): MDHEN, SYDVKM. This CDR3 is CASSFPPGTLNTEAFF. DNA for the CDR3: TGTGCCAGCAGTTTTCCCCCCGGGACACTGAACACTGAAGCTTTCTTT.

The chain combines TRBV6-2 or TRBV6-3 with TRBJ1-5, with D tentatively TRBD1 (5 bases). V was clipped by 3 bases and J by 5 bases, with 11 bases between them. The germline V gene encodes CDR1 MNHEY and CDR2 SVGEGT. CDR3 length: 14 residues. CDR3 in amino acids: CASSYSDSDQPQHF. CDR3 DNA: TGTGCCAGCAGTTATTCAGACAGTGATCAGCCCCAGCATTTT.

The chain has TRBV9 and TRBJ1-1; D might be TRBD1 (6 bases). CDR3 length: 16 amino acids. Germline V gene lookup returns CDR1 SGDLS and CDR2 YYNGEE. V was shortened by 0 bases and J by 0 bases, with 12 bases between the two germline ends. The CDR3, as DNA: TGTGCCAGCAGCGTAGATTCCGGGGGGCTGAACACTGAAGCTTTCTTT. It encodes CASSVDSGGLNTEAFF.

This clonotype has only a few counts. The V gene is TRBV7-2, the J gene TRBJ2-5; a weak D match, TRBD2 (6 bases). This CDR3 contains 16 residues. CDR1 and CDR2 from the germline V gene are SGHTA and FQGNSA. With 5 bases removed from V and 3 bases from J, the gap between germline ends came to 19 bases. The CDR3, as DNA: TGTGCCAGCAGCCCGGCCTGGCCAGCGGGCGAAGAGACCCAGTACTTC. The encoded protein is CASSPAWPAGEETQYF.

The chain employs TRBV7-9 and TRBJ2-2; 7 bases are shared with TRBD1. This CDR3 is built from 15 residues. After removal of 5 bases from V and 2 bases from J, the junction contained 5 bases not matched to a gene. Germline loops: CDR1 SEHNR, CDR2 FQNEAQ (reference sequence). The CDR3 is CASSQTGPNTGELFF. In nucleotides, the CDR3 is TGTGCCAGCAGCCAGACAGGGCCCAACACCGGGGAGCTGTTTTTT.

CDR3 residues: CSVATSGTGHEQYF. In DNA, the CDR3 is TGCAGCGTAGCGACTAGCGGGACCGGGCACGAGCAGTACTTC. The J gene is TRBJ2-7, the V gene TRBV29-1; 11 bases match TRBD2. J gave up 5 bases and V 6 bases, and 9 bases lay outside the gene matches. The CDR3 extends over 14 amino acids. In germline, CDR1 is SQVTM, CDR2 ANQGSEA.

The chain employs TRBV12-3 or TRBV12-4 and TRBJ1-5; possibly TRBD1 for D (5 bases). Trimming took off 6 bases at V and 2 bases at J, with 11 bases between the two ends. This CDR3 is 14 amino acids long. The CDR3 DNA reads as TGTGCCAGCAGGGGGGAGGGACGCAATCAGCCCCAGCATTTT. Translation: CASRGEGRNQPQHF.

In its sample, this clonotype was seen a few times. This rearrangement joins TRBV5-1 to TRBJ2-7; 12 positions match TRBD1. This CDR3 region has 15 residues. Trimming cost V 4 bases and J 5 bases; bases outside gene matches: 7. Per germline, CDR1 SGHRS and CDR2 YFSETQ. The CDR3 is CASSTGTGGIHEQYF. The DNA of the CDR3 is TGCGCCAGCAGCACGGGGACAGGGGGCATCCACGAGCAGTACTTC.

As for this clonotype: A much bigger clone sits one base away, suggesting this may be a read error. The chain links TRBV19 to TRBJ2-7; 7 bases match TRBD2. The CDR3 is 12 residues long. Germline V gives CDR1 LNHDA, CDR2 SQIVND (reference sequence). CDR3 DNA: TGTGCCAGTAGTAAACGGGACTACGGGCAGTACTTC. This translates into CASSKRDYGQYF.

The gene calls are TRBV29-1 and TRBJ1-2; D not certain. V was cut by 1 base and J by 7 bases, with 7 bases left in between. CDR3 length: 11 amino acids. The germline V gene encodes CDR1 SQVTM and CDR2 ANQGSEA. The CDR3 DNA reads as TGCAGCGTTGAAGGGGCGGTTGGCTACACCTTC. This translates into CSVEGAVGYTF.

Comment on this clonotype: Sequence at one end of the junction differs from germline and may be a read error. V and J are TRBV24-1 and TRBJ2-7, with D perhaps TRBD2 (5 bases). This CDR3 contains 14 residues. Germline CDR1 reads KGHDR; CDR2 reads SFDVKD. CDR3 in amino acids: CATSGLGNTGELYF. The CDR3 DNA sequence: TGTGCCACCAGTGGTTTGGGGAACACCGGGGAGCTGTACTTC.

V and J are TRBV7-9 and TRBJ1-1; unclear D gene. Trimming left V 10 bases short and J 3 bases short, with 18 bases between. The CDR3 runs 14 residues. Germline V gene data show CDR1 as SEHNR and CDR2 as FQNEAQ (reference sequence). CDR3 sequence: CAMGEGREDTEAFF. The CDR3 DNA sequence: TGTGCCATGGGAGAAGGGAGGGAGGACACTGAAGCTTTCTTT. The variable domain in full, completed from reference TRBV7-9 and TRBJ1-1, reads DTGVSQNPRHKITKRGQNVTFRCDPISEHNRLYWYRQTLGQGPEFLTYFQNEAQLEKSRLLSDRFSAERPKGSFSTLEIQRTEQGDSAMYLCAMGEGREDTEAFFGQGTRLTVV.

The table lists this clonotype with many counts. J is TRBJ2-3 and V is TRBV25-1; D call uncertain. This CDR3 comprises 12 residues. V was cut by 4 bases and J by 2 bases, with 4 bases left in between. The V gene's germline CDR1 is MGHDK and CDR2 SYGVNS. Here the CDR3 DNA reads TGTGCCAGCAGTGTCCTCACAGATACGCAGTATTTT. It encodes CASSVLTDTQYF.

This clonotype was detected a few times. The final CDR3 position lacks the conserved phenylalanine or tryptophan, pointing to a likely read error. The limits of the CDR3 on the DNA are not certain, so only TCRdb's listed CDR3 is given. This rearrangement joins TRBV7-8 to TRBJ1-1. Counting both end residues, the CDR3 totals 11 amino acids. Germline V gene data show CDR1 as SGHVS and CDR2 as FQNEAQ. This CDR3 reads CASSLIREANY.

DNA of the CDR3: TGTGCCAGCAGCGCAGCGGGACACCAGTATGAAAAACTGTTTTTT. Its translation: CASSAAGHQYEKLFF. The genes are TRBV9 and TRBJ1-4, with D possibly TRBD1 on 6 matching bases. The CDR3 covers 15 residues. Germline CDR1 and CDR2: SGDLS and YYNGEE. Trimming cost V 3 bases and J 6 bases, with 15 bases left between them.

This clonotype has at least ten counts. The V and J genes are TRBV2 and TRBJ2-7; 8 nucleotides line up with TRBD1. V lost 6 bases, J lost 6 bases, and 10 bases stayed unmatched. CDR1 SNHLY and CDR2 FYNNEI come from the germline V gene. This CDR3 region has 14 residues. The CDR3 DNA sequence: TGTGCCAGCAGCTGGACAGGGAGAGAAGGCGAGCAGTACTTC. Protein: CASSWTGREGEQYF.

This clonotype was counted many times. J is TRBJ1-2 and V is TRBV19; D possibly corresponds to TRBD1 (6 bases). Germline-derived CDR1 and CDR2 are LNHDA and SQIVND (reference sequence). The CDR3 is 13 amino acids. V was trimmed by 6 bases and J by 6 bases, leaving 14 bases between them. The CDR3 nucleotides are TGTGCCAGTAGCTTACAGGGTTTCAATGGCTACACCTTC. Translating gives CASSLQGFNGYTF.

Comments on this clonotype: The junction and the germline gene differ at one end; a read error may be behind it. This chain uses TRBV7-2 with TRBJ1-1; 9 nucleotides match TRBD1. The V gene's germline CDR1 is SGHTA and CDR2 FQGNSA. This CDR3 has 9 amino acids. CDR3 sequence reads: CASTLTGGF. CDR3 coding DNA: TGTGCCAGCACCTTGACAGGGGGCTTT.

The chain links TRBV2 to TRBJ1-2, with D maybe TRBD1 (5 bases). The V gene's germline CDR1 is SNHLY and CDR2 FYNNEI. The CDR3 is made up of 15 amino acids. Deletions cut 7 bases from V and 2 bases from J, with 17 bases between. The chain's CDR3 is CASTGSGTANYGYTF. CDR3 nucleotides: TGTGCCAGCACGGGATCCGGGACGGCAAACTATGGCTACACCTTC.

This clonotype appeared many times. The chain uses TRBV29-1 and TRBJ1-2, with 9 positions matching TRBD1. The CDR3 is 13 amino acids. The junction had 7 bases not matched to a gene; V was cut back by 6 bases and J by 5 bases. Germline CDR1 SQVTM, CDR2 ANQGSEA. In nucleotides, the CDR3 is TGCAGCGTATATAACGACAGGGGGTATGGCTACACCTTC. It is translated as CSVYNDRGYGYTF.

The chain employs TRBV2 and TRBJ2-7; the D gene is possibly TRBD1 (5 bases). The germline CDR1 and CDR2 sequences are SNHLY and FYNNEI. This CDR3 comprises 15 residues. The V end lost 3 bases, the J end lost 3 bases, and 15 bases lay between the germline ends. The DNA for the CDR3 is TGTGCCAGCAGTGATTCAGTATGGGGCGACTACGAGCAGTACTTC. Amino acids: CASSDSVWGDYEQYF. Full variable domain (remainder filled in from reference TRBV2 and TRBJ2-7): EPEVTQTPSHQVTQMGQEVILRCVPISNHLYFYWYRQILGQKVEFLVSFYNNEISEKSEIFDDQFSVERPDGSNFTLKIRSTKLEDSAMYFCASSDSVWGDYEQYFGPGTRLTVT.

This clonotype was recorded a few times. The chain couples TRBV4-1 to TRBJ2-7; unclear D gene. The CDR3 extends over 16 amino acids. CDR1 and CDR2 (germline): MGHRA, YSYEKL. Trimming left V 4 bases short and J 4 bases short, with 20 bases between. The CDR3, as DNA: TGCGCCAGCAGCCCAGTTTGGCGCGTCGGTGATTACGAGCAGTACTTC. Translation: CASSPVWRVGDYEQYF.

This clonotype was counted ten times or more. The rearrangement links TRBV20-1 to TRBJ2-7; D could derive from TRBD1 or TRBD2 (5 bases each). Germline V gene lookup returns CDR1 DFQATT and CDR2 SNEGSKA (reference sequence). This CDR3 has 14 amino acids. Trimming took off 1 base at V and 4 bases at J, with 14 bases between the two ends. Written as DNA, the CDR3 is TGCAGTGCTAGAGCTCCAGGGCAGCGGTACGAGCAGTACTTC. Translation gives CSARAPGQRYEQYF.

The table lists this clonotype with many counts. V usage is TRBV6-1 and J usage is TRBJ2-7; 9 nucleotides agree with TRBD1. J was trimmed by 5 bases and V by 6 bases; bases with no gene match: 8. This CDR3 is 14 amino acids long. The germline V gene encodes CDR1 MNHNS and CDR2 SASEGT. As DNA, the CDR3 is TGTGCCAGCAGCAACAGGGGGCCTCTTCACGAGCAGTACTTC. This codes for CASSNRGPLHEQYF.

This clonotype has ten or more counts. V gene TRBV19 combines with J gene TRBJ2-7, with D possibly called TRBD1 or TRBD2 (5 bases each). V shed 2 bases and J shed 2 bases, with 10 bases lying between them. The CDR3 has 14 residues. Germline V lookup: CDR1 LNHDA, CDR2 SQIVND (reference sequence). CDR3 region: CASSIPGRAYEQYF. CDR3 coding DNA: TGTGCCAGTAGTATACCGGGACGGGCCTACGAGCAGTACTTC.